The 22 T cell receptor beta chains presented below share a single source sample, sequenced in a study of cytomegalovirus exposure and HLA in healthy donors. The PCR employed 60 Vbeta primers together with 13 Jbeta primers. Some clones are missing from TCRdb's copy, which holds only in-frame ones; the method was immunoSEQ multiplex PCR. Seen here are approximately 110,000 clones, roughly 80% observed once, and the top ten hold approximately 5.3%. The sequencing sample was made of PBMCs. These receptors were collected from a female donor in good health and CMV-seropositive.

The chain combines TRBV7-3 with TRBJ2-1; D is undetermined. Germline V gene lookup returns CDR1 SGHTA and CDR2 FQGTGA. The CDR3 spans 13 residues. Trimming took 0 bases from V and 8 from J, leaving 8 bases between them. CDR3 amino acids: CASSLTRVDEQFF. DNA for the CDR3: TGTGCCAGCAGCTTAACAAGAGTCGATGAGCAGTTCTTC. The entire variable domain, with the rest obtained from reference TRBV7-3 and TRBJ2-1, is as follows: GAGVSQTPSNKVTEKGKYVELRCDPISGHTALYWYRQSLGQGPEFLIYFQGTGAADDSGLPNDRFFAVRPEGSVSTLKIQRTERGDSAVYLCASSLTRVDEQFFGPGTRLTVL.

The rearrangement joins TRBV7-8 to TRBJ2-7; 8 bases fit TRBD1. CDR3 size: 15 residues. From germline, CDR1 is SGHVS and CDR2 FQNEAQ. J was trimmed by 1 base and V by 1 base; bases with no gene match: 3. The CDR3 bases are TGTGCCAGCAGCTTAGTACAGGGGGGTTCCTACGAGCAGTACTTC. It encodes CASSLVQGGSYEQYF.

The chain employs TRBV19 and TRBJ2-5, with 7 bases aligning to TRBD2. J gave up 0 bases and V 4 bases, and 5 bases lay outside the gene matches. The germline CDR1 and CDR2 sequences are LNHDA and SQIVND (reference sequence). This CDR3 is 15 amino acids long. In DNA, the CDR3 is TGTGCCAGTAGTAAGGGGCGGGGGTACCAAGAGACCCAGTACTTC. It is translated as CASSKGRGYQETQYF.

J is TRBJ1-3 and V is TRBV18; no firm D call. V gave up 0 bases and J gave up 2 bases, with 11 bases separating them. The CDR3 length is 16 residues. Germline V gene lookup returns CDR1 KGHSH and CDR2 LQKENI. The chain's CDR3 is CASSPPGKTTGNTIYF. The CDR3 DNA reads TGTGCCAGCTCACCACCGGGGAAGACTACTGGAAACACCATATATTTT.

The chain carries TRBV25-1 and TRBJ2-4; the D gene is possibly TRBD2 (6 bases). The CDR3 totals 13 residues. The V end lost 0 bases, the J end lost 11 bases, and 11 bases lay between the germline ends. Germline V gene data show CDR1 as MGHDK and CDR2 as SYGVNS. The CDR3 loop reads CASSEYNSGVQYF. CDR3 in DNA: TGTGCCAGCAGTGAATATAATTCGGGGGTTCAGTACTTC.

Concerning this clone itself: The same CDR3 is also encoded by other DNA sequences in this sample. The J gene is TRBJ2-3, the V gene TRBV11-3, with TRBD1 identical over 10 bases. This CDR3 is 15 amino acids long. Germline CDR1 is SGHNT and CDR2 is YENEEA. V gave up 5 bases and J gave up 3 bases; unmatched junction bases: 5. CDR3 residues: CASSLGQGGTDTQYF. The CDR3 DNA reads TGTGCCAGCAGCCTTGGACAGGGGGGGACAGATACGCAGTATTTT.

J is TRBJ2-7 and V is TRBV4-1; the match to TRBD1 covers 10 bases. The CDR3 sequence is 16 residues long. CDR1 is MGHRA, CDR2 YSYEKL, per germline. The ends lost 4 bases at V and 0 bases at J; junction bases unmatched: 6. The CDR3 loop reads CASSRSGTGDSYEQYF. The CDR3 bases are TGCGCCAGCAGCCGCAGCGGGACAGGGGACTCCTACGAGCAGTACTTC.

The V call is TRBV2, the J call TRBJ1-2, with D tentatively TRBD1 (5 bases). V was shortened by 6 bases and J by 4 bases, with 12 bases between the two germline ends. The CDR3 extends over 13 amino acids. CDR1 SNHLY and CDR2 FYNNEI come from the germline V gene. The CDR3 DNA is TGTGCCAGCAGAATAGGGGAAAGCTATGGCTACACCTTC. This sequence encodes CASRIGESYGYTF.

The genes are TRBV6-5 and TRBJ2-2; D might be TRBD1 (5 bases). This CDR3 is built from 12 residues. CDR1 is MNHEY and CDR2 is SVGAGI in the germline V gene. The V and J ends lost 5 bases and 7 bases respectively, with 8 bases between them. The CDR3 here is CASSQGVGELFF. The DNA of the CDR3 is TGTGCCAGCAGTCAGGGTGTCGGGGAGCTGTTTTTT.

The rearrangement joins TRBV9 to TRBJ2-2, with 7 bases fitting TRBD1. The ends lost 3 bases at V and 4 bases at J; junction bases unmatched: 3. Germline V CDR1 and CDR2: SGDLS, YYNGEE. The CDR3 extends over 14 amino acids. The chain's CDR3 is CASSGGQFTGELFF. The DNA for the CDR3 is TGTGCCAGCAGCGGGGGACAGTTCACCGGGGAGCTGTTTTTT.

The rearrangement joins TRBV19 to TRBJ1-2; TRBD1 aligns across 12 bases. The germline V gene encodes CDR1 LNHDA and CDR2 SQIVND (reference sequence). Trimming took 6 bases from V and 10 from J; bases not matched to a gene: 18. CDR3 size: 17 residues. This CDR3 reads CASRTGAGTGGRFIYTF. In nucleotides, the CDR3 is TGTGCCAGTAGGACAGGGGCCGGGACAGGGGGCCGGTTTATCTACACCTTC. The full variable domain, rest sourced from reference TRBV19 and TRBJ1-2, is DGGITQSPKYLFRKEGQNVTLSCEQNLNHDAMYWYRQDPGQGLRLIYYSQIVNDFQKGDIAEGYSVSREKKESFPLTVTSAQKNPTAFYLCASRTGAGTGGRFIYTFGSGTRLTVV.

The rearrangement uses TRBV6-6 and TRBJ1-2; D is unresolved. Germline V CDR1 and CDR2: MNHNY, SVGAGI (reference sequence). The V and J ends lost 8 bases and 3 bases respectively, with 10 bases between them. The CDR3 sequence is 12 residues long. For the CDR3, the DNA is TGTGCCAGCGCTCTGGGCGACTATGGCTACACCTTC. It yields the protein CASALGDYGYTF.

The V call is TRBV30, the J call TRBJ1-6; D remains unclear. The CDR3 extends over 12 amino acids. Germline V gene sequence: CDR1 GTSNPN, CDR2 SVGIG (reference sequence). The ends were cut back, 4 bases at V and 6 bases at J, with 7 bases in the middle. The CDR3 reads CAWTGSNSPLHF. In DNA, the CDR3 is TGTGCCTGGACTGGCAGTAATTCACCCCTCCACTTT.

This clone has only one observation. In DNA form, the CDR3 reads TGTGCCACCAGCAGAACAGGGGGCGAAAATGAAAAACTGTTTTTT. This sequence encodes CATSRTGGENEKLFF. This chain joins TRBV15 and TRBJ1-4, with TRBD1 identical over 9 bases. V lost 2 bases, J lost 5 bases, and 3 bases stayed unmatched. CDR3 length: 15 residues. Germline assignment: CDR1 LNHNV and CDR2 YYDKDF (reference sequence).

This clone has more than one count but fewer than ten. The chain joins TRBV27 to TRBJ1-2; D is unresolved. V shed 8 bases and J shed 8 bases, with 24 bases lying between them. Germline values: CDR1 MNHEY, CDR2 SMNVEV (reference sequence). CDR3 length: 15 amino acids. CDR3 DNA sequence: TGTGCCAGCTCCTCGTCTGGAGGGCGCATCGAGGGCTACACCTTC. This sequence encodes CASSSSGGRIEGYTF.

The chain combines TRBV28 with TRBJ2-2, with TRBD1 as a possible D gene (8 bases). V was trimmed by 5 bases and J by 5 bases, leaving 18 bases between them. Germline V gene data show CDR1 as MDHEN and CDR2 as SYDVKM. CDR3 length equals 16 residues. The DNA of the CDR3 is TGTGCCAGCAGTAGTACAGGGGGGGGGAGGACCGGGGAGCTGTTTTTT. Its protein product is CASSSTGGGRTGELFF.

This clone came up a few times. In the same sample, other DNA sequences code for this CDR3. V usage is TRBV18 and J usage is TRBJ1-4, with D unclear. With 0 bases removed from V and 7 bases from J, the gap between germline ends came to 9 bases. The CDR3 runs 14 residues. Germline V gene data show CDR1 as KGHSH and CDR2 as LQKENI. The CDR3, as DNA: TGTGCCAGCTCACCACCGAGAGGCGGTGAAAAACTGTTTTTT. Its translation is CASSPPRGGEKLFF.

V is TRBV7-3 and J is TRBJ2-2; 7 bases are shared with TRBD2. The CDR3 extends over 14 amino acids. Germline V gene lookup returns CDR1 SGHTA and CDR2 FQGTGA. With 5 bases clipped from V and 6 bases from J, the junction kept 6 bases outside the gene matches. CDR3 sequence reads: CASSRDYTAGELFF. In nucleotides, the CDR3 is TGTGCCAGCAGCCGGGACTATACGGCCGGGGAGCTGTTTTTT.

This clone was picked up one time. The genes are TRBV5-1 and TRBJ1-5; 10 bases agree with TRBD1. The V gene end was trimmed by 0 bases and the J gene end by 5 bases; junction bases not matched to a gene: 2. This CDR3 has 15 residues. Germline CDR1 reads SGHRS; CDR2 reads YFSETQ. The CDR3 is CASSLDGQGDQPQHF. DNA for the CDR3: TGCGCCAGCAGCTTGGACGGACAGGGGGATCAGCCCCAGCATTTT. The full variable domain, rest sourced from reference TRBV5-1 and TRBJ1-5, is KAGVTQTPRYLIKTRGQQVTLSCSPISGHRSVSWYQQTPGQGLQFLFEYFSETQRNKGNFPGRFSGRQFSNSRSEMNVSTLELGDSALYLCASSLDGQGDQPQHFGDGTRLSIL.

This chain connects TRBV10-2 to TRBJ2-7, with TRBD2 identical over 9 bases. The germline CDR1 and CDR2 sequences are WSHSY and SAAADI. Trimming at V came to 6 bases and at J to 4 bases, leaving 10 bases not matched to a gene. The CDR3 loop spans 15 amino acids. DNA of the CDR3: TGCGCCAGCAGGACCCACAGCGGGGGGAGTTACGAGCAGTACTTC. Translating gives CASRTHSGGSYEQYF.

This chain uses TRBV10-3 with TRBJ2-7, with D possibly being TRBD2 (6 bases). The germline CDR1 and CDR2 sequences are ENHRY and SYGVKD. V dropped 3 bases and J dropped 0 bases, with 15 bases sitting between them. This CDR3 region has 16 residues. Here the CDR3 DNA reads TGTGCCATCAGTGATGGTCGTGGGAGGAGCTCCTACGAGCAGTACTTC. Translated, it gives CAISDGRGRSSYEQYF.

This chain joins TRBV28 and TRBJ2-4, with 7 nucleotides matching TRBD2. The CDR3 contains 16 residues. CDR1 and CDR2 from the germline V gene are MDHEN and SYDVKM. V was clipped by 6 bases and J by 0 bases; unmatched bases: 8. The CDR3 here is CASSPQAGLAKNIQYF. The CDR3 nucleotides read TGTGCCAGCAGCCCCCAAGCGGGGCTAGCCAAAAACATTCAGTACTTC.